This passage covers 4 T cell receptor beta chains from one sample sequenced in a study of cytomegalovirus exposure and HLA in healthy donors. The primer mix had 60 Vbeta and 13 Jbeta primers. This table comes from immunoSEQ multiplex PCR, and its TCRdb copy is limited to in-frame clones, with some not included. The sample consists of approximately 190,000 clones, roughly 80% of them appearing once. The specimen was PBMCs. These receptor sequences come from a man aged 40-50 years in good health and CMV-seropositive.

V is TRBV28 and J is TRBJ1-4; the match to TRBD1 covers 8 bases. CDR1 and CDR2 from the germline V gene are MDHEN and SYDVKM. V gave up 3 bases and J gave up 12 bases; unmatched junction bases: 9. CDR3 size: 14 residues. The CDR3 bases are TGTGCCAGCAGTTTGATACAGGGGGGGGTTCAACTGTTTTTT. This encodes CASSLIQGGVQLFF.

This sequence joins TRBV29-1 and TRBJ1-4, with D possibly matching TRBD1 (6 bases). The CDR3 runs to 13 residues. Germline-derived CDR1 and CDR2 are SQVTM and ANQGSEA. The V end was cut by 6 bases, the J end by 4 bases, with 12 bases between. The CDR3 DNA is TGCAGCGTACGGGAACAGGGTAATGAAAAACTGTTTTTT. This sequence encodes CSVREQGNEKLFF.

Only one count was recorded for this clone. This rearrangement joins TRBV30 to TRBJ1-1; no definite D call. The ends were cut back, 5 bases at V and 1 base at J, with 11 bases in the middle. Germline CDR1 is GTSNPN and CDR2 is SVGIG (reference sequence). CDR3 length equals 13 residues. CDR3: CAWYGRGNTEAFF. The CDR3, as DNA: TGTGCCTGGTACGGAAGAGGGAACACTGAAGCTTTCTTT.

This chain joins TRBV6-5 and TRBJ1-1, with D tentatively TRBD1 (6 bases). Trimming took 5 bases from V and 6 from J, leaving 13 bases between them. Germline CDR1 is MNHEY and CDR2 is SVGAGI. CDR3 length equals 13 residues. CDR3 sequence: CASSQGRVAEAFF. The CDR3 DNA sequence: TGTGCCAGCAGTCAGGGGCGGGTCGCTGAAGCTTTCTTT.